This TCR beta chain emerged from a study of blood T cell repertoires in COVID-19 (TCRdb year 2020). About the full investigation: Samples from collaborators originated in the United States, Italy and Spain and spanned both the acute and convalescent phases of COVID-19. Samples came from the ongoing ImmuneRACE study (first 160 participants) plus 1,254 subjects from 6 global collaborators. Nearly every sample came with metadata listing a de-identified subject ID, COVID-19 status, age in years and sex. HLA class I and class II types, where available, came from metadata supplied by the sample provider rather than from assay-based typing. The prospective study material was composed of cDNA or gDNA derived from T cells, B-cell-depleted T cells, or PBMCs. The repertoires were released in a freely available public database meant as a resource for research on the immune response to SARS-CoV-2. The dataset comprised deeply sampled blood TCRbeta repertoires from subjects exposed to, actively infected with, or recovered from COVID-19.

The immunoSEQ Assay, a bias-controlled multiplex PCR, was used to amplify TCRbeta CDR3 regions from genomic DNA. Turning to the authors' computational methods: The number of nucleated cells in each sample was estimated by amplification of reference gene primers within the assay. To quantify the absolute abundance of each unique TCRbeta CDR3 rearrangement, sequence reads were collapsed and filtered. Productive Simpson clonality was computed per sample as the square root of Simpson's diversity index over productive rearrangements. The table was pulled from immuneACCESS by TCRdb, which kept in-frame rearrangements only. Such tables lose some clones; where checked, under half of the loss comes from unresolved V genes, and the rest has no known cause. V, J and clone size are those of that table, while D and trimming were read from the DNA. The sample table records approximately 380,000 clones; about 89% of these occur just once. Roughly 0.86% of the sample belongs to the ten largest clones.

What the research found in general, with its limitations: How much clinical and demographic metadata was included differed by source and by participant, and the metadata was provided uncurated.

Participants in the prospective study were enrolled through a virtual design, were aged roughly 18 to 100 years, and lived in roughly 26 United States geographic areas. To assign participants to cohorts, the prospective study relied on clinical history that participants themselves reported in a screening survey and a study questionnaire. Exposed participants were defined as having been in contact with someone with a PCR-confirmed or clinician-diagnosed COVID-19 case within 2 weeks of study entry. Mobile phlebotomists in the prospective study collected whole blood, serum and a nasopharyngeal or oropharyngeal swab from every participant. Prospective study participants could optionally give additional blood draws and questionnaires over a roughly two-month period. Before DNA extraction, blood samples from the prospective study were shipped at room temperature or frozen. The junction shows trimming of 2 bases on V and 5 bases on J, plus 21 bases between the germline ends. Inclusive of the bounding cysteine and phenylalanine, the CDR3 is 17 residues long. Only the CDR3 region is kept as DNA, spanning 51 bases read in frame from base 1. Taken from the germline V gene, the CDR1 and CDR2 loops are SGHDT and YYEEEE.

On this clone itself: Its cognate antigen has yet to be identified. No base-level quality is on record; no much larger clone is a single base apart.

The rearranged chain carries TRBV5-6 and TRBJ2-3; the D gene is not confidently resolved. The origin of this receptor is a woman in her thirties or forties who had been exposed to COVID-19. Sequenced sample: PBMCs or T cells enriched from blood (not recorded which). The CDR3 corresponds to CASSFTLSSLPGDTQYF. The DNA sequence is TGTGCCAGCAGCTTTACCCTTTCCTCACTACCCGGAGATACGCAGTATTTT. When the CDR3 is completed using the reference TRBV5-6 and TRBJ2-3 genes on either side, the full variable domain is DAGVTQSPTHLIKTRGQQVTLRCSPKSGHDTVSWYQQALGQGPQFIFQYYEEEERQRGNFPDRFSGHQFPNYSSELNVNALLLGDSALYLCASSFTLSSLPGDTQYFGPGTRLTVL.